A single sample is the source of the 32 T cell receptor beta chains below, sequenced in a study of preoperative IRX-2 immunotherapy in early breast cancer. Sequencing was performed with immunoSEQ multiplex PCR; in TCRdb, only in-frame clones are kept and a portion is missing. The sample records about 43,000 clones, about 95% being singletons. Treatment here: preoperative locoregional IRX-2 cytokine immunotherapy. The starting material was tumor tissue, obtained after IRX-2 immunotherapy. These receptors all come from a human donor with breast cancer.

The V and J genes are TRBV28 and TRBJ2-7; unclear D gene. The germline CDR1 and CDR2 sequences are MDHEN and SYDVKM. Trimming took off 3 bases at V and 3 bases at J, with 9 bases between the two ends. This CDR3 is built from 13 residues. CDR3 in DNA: TGTGCCAGCAGTTTCGGACGATTCTACGAGCAGTACTTC. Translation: CASSFGRFYEQYF. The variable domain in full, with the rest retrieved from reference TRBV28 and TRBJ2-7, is DVKVTQSSRYLVKRTGEKVFLECVQDMDHENMFWYRQDPGLGLRLIYFSYDVKMKEKGDIPEGYSVSREKKERFSLILESASTNQTSMYLCASSFGRFYEQYFGPGTRLTVT.

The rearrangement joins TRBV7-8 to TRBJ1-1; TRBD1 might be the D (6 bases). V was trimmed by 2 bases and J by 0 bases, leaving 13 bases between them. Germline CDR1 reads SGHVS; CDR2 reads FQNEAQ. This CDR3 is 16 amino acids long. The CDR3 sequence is CASSLPGAYMNTEAFF. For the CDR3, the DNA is TGTGCCAGCAGCTTACCGGGGGCCTACATGAACACTGAAGCTTTCTTT.

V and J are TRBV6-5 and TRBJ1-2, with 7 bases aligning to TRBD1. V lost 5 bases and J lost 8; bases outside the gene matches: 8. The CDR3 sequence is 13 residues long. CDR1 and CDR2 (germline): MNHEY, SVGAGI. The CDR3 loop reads CASSPTGFSGYTF. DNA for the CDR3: TGTGCCAGCAGTCCGACAGGGTTTAGCGGCTACACCTTC.

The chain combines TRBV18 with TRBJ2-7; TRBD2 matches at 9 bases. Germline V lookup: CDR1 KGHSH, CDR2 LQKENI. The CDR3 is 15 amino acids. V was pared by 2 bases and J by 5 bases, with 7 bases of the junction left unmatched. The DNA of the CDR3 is TGTGCCAGCTCACCAGGGACTAGCAGTCGCAACGAGCAGTACTTC. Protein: CASSPGTSSRNEQYF.

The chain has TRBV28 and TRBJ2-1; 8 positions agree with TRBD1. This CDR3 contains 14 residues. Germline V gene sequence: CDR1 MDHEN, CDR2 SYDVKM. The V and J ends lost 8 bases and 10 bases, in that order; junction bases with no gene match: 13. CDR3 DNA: TGTGCCAGCGGCCGGGACAGGCCCTTCAGGGAGCAGTTCTTC. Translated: CASGRDRPFREQFF.

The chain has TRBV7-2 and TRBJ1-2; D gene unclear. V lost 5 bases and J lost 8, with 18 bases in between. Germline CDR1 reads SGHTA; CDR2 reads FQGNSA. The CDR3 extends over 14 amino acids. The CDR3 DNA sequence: TGTGCCAGCAGCCCCACCCCACAGCGGGAGGGCTACACCTTC. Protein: CASSPTPQREGYTF.

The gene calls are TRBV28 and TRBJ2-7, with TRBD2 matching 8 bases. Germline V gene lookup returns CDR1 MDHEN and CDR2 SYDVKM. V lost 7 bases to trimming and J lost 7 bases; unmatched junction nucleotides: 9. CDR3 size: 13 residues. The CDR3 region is CASNGGGPGEQYF. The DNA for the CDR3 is TGTGCCAGCAACGGCGGGGGGCCTGGGGAGCAGTACTTC.

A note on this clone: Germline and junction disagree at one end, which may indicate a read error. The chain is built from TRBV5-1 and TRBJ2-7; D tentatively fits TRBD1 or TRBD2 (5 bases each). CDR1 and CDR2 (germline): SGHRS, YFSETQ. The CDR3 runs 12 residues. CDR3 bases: TGCGCCAGCGGCTTAGAGGGGTACGAGCAGTACTTC. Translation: CASGLEGYEQYF.

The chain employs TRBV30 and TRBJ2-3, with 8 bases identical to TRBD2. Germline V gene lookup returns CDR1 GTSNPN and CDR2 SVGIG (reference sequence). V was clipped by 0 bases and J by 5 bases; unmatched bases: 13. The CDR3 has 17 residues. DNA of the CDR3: TGTGCCTGGAGTGTCTCCCGAGGAGCGGGAGAGGTAGATACGCAGTATTTT. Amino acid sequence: CAWSVSRGAGEVDTQYF.

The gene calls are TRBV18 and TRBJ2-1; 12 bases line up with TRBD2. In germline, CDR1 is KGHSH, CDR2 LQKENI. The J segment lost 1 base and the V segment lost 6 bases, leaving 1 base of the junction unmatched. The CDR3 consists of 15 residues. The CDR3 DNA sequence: TGTGCCAGCTCCGGACTAGCGGGATCCTACAATGAGCAGTTCTTC. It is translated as CASSGLAGSYNEQFF.

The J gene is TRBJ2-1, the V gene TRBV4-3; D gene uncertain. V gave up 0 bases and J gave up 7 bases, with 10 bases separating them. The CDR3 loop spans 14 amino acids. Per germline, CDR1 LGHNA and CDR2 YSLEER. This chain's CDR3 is CASSQDGSSNEQFF. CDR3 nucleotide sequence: TGCGCCAGCAGCCAAGATGGTAGTTCGAATGAGCAGTTCTTC.

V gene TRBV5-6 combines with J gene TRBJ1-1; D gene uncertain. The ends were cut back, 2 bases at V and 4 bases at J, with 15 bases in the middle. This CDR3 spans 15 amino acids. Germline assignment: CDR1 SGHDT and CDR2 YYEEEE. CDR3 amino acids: CASSLTINRGTEAFF. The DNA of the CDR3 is TGTGCCAGCAGCTTAACAATCAACCGGGGCACTGAAGCTTTCTTT.

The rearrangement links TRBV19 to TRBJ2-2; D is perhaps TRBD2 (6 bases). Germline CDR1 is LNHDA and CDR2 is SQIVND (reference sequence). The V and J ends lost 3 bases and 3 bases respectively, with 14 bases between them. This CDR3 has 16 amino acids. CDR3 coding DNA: TGTGCCAGTAGTATGTTCGGGGGAGGCGACACCGGGGAGCTGTTTTTT. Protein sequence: CASSMFGGGDTGELFF.

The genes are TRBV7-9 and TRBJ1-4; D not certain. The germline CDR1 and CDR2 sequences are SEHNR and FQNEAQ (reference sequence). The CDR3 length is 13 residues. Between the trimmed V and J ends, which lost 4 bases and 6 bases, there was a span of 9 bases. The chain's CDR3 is CASSSDGHEKLFF. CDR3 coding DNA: TGTGCCAGCAGCTCGGACGGGCATGAAAAACTGTTTTTT.

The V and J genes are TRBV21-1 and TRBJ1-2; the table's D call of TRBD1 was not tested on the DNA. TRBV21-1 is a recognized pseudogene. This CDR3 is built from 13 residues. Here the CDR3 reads CAGTLGQGNGYTF. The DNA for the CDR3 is TGTGCCGGAACCCTAGGGCAGGGAAATGGCTACACCTTC.

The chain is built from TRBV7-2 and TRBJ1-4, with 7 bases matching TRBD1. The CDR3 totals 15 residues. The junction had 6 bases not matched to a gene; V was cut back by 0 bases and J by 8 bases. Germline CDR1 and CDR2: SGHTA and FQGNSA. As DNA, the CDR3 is TGTGCCAGCAGCTTAGCACCGGGACAGACAGAAAAACTGTTTTTT. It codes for CASSLAPGQTEKLFF.

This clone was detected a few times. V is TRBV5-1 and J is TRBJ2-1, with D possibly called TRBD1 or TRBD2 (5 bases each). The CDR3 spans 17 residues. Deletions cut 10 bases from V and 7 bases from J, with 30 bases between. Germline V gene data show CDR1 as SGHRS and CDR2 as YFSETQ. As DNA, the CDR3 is TGCGCCGGCTCGCCAGGGACGGGGAATGTGGGGAATAATGAGCAGTTCTTC. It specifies CAGSPGTGNVGNNEQFF.

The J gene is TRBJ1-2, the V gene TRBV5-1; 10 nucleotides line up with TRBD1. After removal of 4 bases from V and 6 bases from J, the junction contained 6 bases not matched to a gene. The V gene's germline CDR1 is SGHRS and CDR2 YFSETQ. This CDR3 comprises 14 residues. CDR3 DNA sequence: TGCGCCAGCAGCCTGCCCGGGACAGGGGATGGCTACACCTTC. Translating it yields CASSLPGTGDGYTF.

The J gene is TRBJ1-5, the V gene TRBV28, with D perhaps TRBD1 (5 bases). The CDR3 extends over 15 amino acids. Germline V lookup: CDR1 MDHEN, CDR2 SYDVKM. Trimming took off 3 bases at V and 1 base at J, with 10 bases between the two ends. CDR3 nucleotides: TGTGCCAGCAGTTTGGGGCAGGGCAGCAATCAGCCCCAGCATTTT. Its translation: CASSLGQGSNQPQHF.

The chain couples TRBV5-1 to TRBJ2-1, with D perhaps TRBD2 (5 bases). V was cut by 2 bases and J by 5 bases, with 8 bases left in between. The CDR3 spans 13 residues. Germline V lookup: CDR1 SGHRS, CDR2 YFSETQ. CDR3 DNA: TGCGCCAGCAGCTTTCAAGCGGACAATGAGCAGTTCTTC. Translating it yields CASSFQADNEQFF.

In DNA form, the CDR3 reads TGTGCCAGCAGCCACCCCGGGGCCTCCTACGAGCAGTACTTC. Its protein product is CASSHPGASYEQYF. V usage is TRBV7-2 and J usage is TRBJ2-7; possibly TRBD1 or TRBD2 for D (5 bases each). The CDR3 contains 14 residues. Germline CDR1 SGHTA, CDR2 FQGNSA. With 5 bases removed from V and 0 bases from J, the gap between germline ends came to 11 bases.

Here the CDR3 reads CASSQRDGSNQPQHF. The CDR3 DNA reads TGTGCCAGCAGTCAACGGGACGGTAGCAATCAGCCCCAGCATTTT. V is TRBV27 and J is TRBJ1-5, with a tentative D call TRBD1 (5 bases). The V end lost 5 bases, the J end lost 0 bases, and 11 bases lay between the germline ends. Germline V gene data show CDR1 as MNHEY and CDR2 as SMNVEV (reference sequence). The CDR3 is 15 amino acids.

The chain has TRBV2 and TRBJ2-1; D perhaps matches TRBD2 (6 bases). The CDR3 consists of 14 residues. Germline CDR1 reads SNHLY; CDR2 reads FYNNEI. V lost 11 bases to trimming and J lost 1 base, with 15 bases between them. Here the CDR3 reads CAGTREVSYNEQFF. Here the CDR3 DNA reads TGTGCCGGAACCAGGGAGGTTTCCTACAATGAGCAGTTCTTC.

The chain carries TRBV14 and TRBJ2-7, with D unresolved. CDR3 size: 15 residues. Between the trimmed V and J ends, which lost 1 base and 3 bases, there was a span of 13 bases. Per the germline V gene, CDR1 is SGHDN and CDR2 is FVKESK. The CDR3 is CASSQAPGGYYEQYF. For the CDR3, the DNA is TGTGCCAGCAGCCAAGCCCCGGGCGGATACTACGAGCAGTACTTC.

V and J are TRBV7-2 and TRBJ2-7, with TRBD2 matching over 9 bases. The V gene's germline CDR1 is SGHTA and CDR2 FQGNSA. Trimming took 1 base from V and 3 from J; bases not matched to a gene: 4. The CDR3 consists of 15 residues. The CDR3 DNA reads TGTGCCAGCAGCTTAGAGGCTAGCGGGATCTACGAGCAGTACTTC. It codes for CASSLEASGIYEQYF.

As DNA, the CDR3 is TGCGCCAGCAGCCAAGATCCTACGAACACTGAAGCTTTCTTT. It translates to CASSQDPTNTEAFF. The J gene is TRBJ1-1, the V gene TRBV4-3, with unresolved D. Germline loops: CDR1 LGHNA, CDR2 YSLEER. This CDR3 is built from 14 residues. V was cut by 0 bases and J by 1 base, with 6 bases left in between.

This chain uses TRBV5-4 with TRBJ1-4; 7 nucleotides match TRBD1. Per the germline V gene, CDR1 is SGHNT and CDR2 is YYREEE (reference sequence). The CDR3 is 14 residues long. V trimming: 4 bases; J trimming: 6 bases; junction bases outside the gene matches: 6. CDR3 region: CASSTRDSDEKLFF. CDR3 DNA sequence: TGTGCCAGCAGCACCCGGGACAGCGATGAAAAACTGTTTTTT.

The CDR3 coding sequence is TGTGCCAGCAGCGTGTGGTATGAGCAGTTCTTC. Its translation: CASSVWYEQFF. The gene calls are TRBV7-2 and TRBJ2-1, with D uncertain. The CDR3 consists of 11 residues. Per the germline V gene, CDR1 is SGHTA and CDR2 is FQGNSA. V was clipped by 5 bases and J by 8 bases, with 7 bases between them.

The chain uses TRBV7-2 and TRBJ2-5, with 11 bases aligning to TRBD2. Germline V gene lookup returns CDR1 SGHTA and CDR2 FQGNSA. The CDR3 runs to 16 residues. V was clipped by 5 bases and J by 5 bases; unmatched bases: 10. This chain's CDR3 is CASSPLLAGGGETQYF. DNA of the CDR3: TGTGCCAGCAGCCCGCTTCTAGCGGGGGGTGGGGAGACCCAGTACTTC.

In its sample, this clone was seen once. This chain's CDR3 is CASNRRGVITYEQYF. DNA of the CDR3: TGTGCCAGCAATCGCCGGGGGGTCATAACCTACGAGCAGTACTTC. The chain couples TRBV28 to TRBJ2-7, with TRBD2 identical over 7 bases. Germline-derived CDR1 and CDR2 are MDHEN and SYDVKM. V gave up 7 bases and J gave up 2 bases; unmatched junction bases: 11. CDR3 length: 15 residues.

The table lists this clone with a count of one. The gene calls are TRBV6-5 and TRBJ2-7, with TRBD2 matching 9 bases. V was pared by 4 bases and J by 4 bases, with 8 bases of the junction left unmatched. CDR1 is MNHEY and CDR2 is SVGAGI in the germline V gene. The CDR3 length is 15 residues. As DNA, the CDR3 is TGTGCCAGCAGTTTCCTAGCGGGGAGAACTTACGAGCAGTACTTC. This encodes CASSFLAGRTYEQYF.

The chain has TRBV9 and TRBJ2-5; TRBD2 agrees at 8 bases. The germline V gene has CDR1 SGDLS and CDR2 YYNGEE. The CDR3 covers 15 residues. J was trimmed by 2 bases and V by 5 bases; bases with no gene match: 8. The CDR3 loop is CASSAGTRAQETQYF. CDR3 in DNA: TGTGCCAGCAGTGCCGGGACTAGAGCACAAGAGACCCAGTACTTC.